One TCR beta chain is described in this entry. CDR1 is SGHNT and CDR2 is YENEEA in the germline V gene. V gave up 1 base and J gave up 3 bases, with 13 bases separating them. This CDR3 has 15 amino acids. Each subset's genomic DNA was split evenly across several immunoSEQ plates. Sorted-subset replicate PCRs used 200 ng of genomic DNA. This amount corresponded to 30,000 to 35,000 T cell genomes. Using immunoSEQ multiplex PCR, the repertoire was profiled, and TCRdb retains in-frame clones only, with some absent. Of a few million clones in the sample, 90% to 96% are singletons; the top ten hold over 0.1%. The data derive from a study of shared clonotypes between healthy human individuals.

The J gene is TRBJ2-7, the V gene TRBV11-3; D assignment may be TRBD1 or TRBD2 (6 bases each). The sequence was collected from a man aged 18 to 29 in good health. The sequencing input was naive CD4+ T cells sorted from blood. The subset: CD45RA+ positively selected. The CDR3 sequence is CASSLVRGRFYEQYF. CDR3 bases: TGTGCCAGCAGCTTAGTTCGGGGGCGGTTCTACGAGCAGTACTTC.